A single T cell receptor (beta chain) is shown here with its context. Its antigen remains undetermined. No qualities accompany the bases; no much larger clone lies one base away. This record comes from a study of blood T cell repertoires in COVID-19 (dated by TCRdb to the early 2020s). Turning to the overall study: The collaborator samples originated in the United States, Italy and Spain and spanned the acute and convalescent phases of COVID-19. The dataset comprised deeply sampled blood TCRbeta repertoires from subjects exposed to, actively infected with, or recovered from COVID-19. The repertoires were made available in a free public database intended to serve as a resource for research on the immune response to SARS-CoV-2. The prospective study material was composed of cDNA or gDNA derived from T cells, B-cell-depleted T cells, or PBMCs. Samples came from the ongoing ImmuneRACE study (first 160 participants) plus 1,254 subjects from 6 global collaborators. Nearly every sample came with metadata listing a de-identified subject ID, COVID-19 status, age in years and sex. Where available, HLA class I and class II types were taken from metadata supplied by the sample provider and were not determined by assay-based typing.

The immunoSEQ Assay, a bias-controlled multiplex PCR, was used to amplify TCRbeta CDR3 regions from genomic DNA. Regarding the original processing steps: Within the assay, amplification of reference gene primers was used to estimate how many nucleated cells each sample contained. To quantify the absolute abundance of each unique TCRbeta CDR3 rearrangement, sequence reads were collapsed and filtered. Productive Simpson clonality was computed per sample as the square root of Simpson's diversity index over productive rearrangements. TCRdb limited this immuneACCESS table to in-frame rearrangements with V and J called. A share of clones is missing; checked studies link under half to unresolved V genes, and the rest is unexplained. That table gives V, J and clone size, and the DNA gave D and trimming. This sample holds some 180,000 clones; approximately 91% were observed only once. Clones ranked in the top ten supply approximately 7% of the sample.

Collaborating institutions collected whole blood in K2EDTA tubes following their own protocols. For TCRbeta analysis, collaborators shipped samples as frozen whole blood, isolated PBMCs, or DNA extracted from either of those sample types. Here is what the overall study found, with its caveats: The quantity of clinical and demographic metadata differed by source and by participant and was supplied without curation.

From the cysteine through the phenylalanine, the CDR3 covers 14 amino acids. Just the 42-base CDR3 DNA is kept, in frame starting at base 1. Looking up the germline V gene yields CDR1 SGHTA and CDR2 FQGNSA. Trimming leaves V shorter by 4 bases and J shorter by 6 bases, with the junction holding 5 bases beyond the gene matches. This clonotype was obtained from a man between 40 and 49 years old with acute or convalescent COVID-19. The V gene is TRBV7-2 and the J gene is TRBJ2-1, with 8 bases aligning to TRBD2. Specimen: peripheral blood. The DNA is TGTGCCAGCAGCTCCAGACGGGGGGGCAATGAGCAGTTCTTC. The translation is CASSSRRGGNEQFF.